A selection of T cell receptor beta chains follows, all from one sample in a study of blood T cell repertoires in COVID-19. The data were produced by immunoSEQ multiplex PCR, yet TCRdb's version contains in-frame clones alone and is incomplete. The sample shows about 150,000 clones, 78% of them seen only once. Sequencing input: peripheral blood. The receptors shown here come from an older man with acute or convalescent COVID-19. CDR3s leave out the opening cysteine and the closing phenylalanine or tryptophan. D genes are given only for firm matches. Expanded clones are given a class, and other clones once, few, many or no size at all.

CDR3: ASSLSVAAGTDTQY; size: NA; length: 14; D: NA; V: TRBV27
CDR3: ASSPTGLIAYEQY; size: many; length: 13; D: NA; V: TRBV27
CDR3: AIQLQGDAEAF; size: once; length: 11; D: TRBD1; V: TRBV10-3
CDR3: ASSSGVHGYT; size: large; length: 10; D: NA; V: TRBV27
CDR3: SVGQTFQETQY; size: few; length: 11; D: NA; V: TRBV29-1
CDR3: ASSTWTGAANTGELF; size: NA; length: 15; D: TRBD1; V: TRBV5-1
CDR3: ASSLRLPTNTGELF; size: NA; length: 14; D: NA; V: TRBV5-6
CDR3: ASSYSRDRVDIQY; size: NA; length: 13; D: TRBD1; V: TRBV6-5
CDR3: ASSIGGTGAFTDTQY; size: NA; length: 15; D: TRBD1; V: TRBV19
CDR3: ASSIRGRGPTEAF; size: NA; length: 13; D: NA; V: TRBV19
CDR3: ASTAPRLAPDNEQF; size: NA; length: 14; D: TRBD2; V: TRBV5-4
CDR3: ASSLEPSGRGYEQY; size: NA; length: 14; D: NA; V: TRBV7-2
CDR3: ASSQVYGRGQNEQF; size: once; length: 14; D: TRBD1; V: TRBV14
CDR3: ASSSGQGNYGYT; size: NA; length: 12; D: TRBD1; V: TRBV5-6
CDR3: ASSLTGGADGYT; size: NA; length: 12; D: NA; V: TRBV27
CDR3: ASSEDRGGETQY; size: NA; length: 12; D: NA; V: TRBV2
CDR3: AWSAPPGNTEAF; size: NA; length: 12; D: NA; V: TRBV30
CDR3: ASSPTPDRATTGELF; size: NA; length: 15; D: TRBD1; V: TRBV5-1
CDR3: ASSEFGGNTYNEQF; size: NA; length: 14; D: NA; V: TRBV6-1
CDR3: ASSYIGTLNTGELF; size: NA; length: 14; D: NA; V: TRBV6-6
CDR3: ASSPPTVNTEAF; size: NA; length: 12; D: NA; V: TRBV3-1/TRBV3-2
CDR3: ASRMTGSGNTIY; size: few; length: 12; D: NA; V: TRBV7-2
CDR3: AISADSFSETQY; size: NA; length: 12; D: NA; V: TRBV10-3
CDR3: ASSRVTTGGTEAF; size: NA; length: 13; D: NA; V: TRBV6-5
CDR3: ASSSNTGGSYGYT; size: NA; length: 13; D: TRBD1; V: TRBV7-2
CDR3: AIKPGSGTGETQY; size: NA; length: 13; D: TRBD2; V: TRBV10-3
CDR3: ASSLDSSGSSGNTIY; size: few; length: 15; D: NA; V: TRBV28
CDR3: ARSDTGGYNQPQH; size: NA; length: 13; D: TRBD1; V: TRBV19
CDR3: ASSPRQGGETQY; size: NA; length: 12; D: TRBD1; V: TRBV3-1/TRBV3-2
CDR3: ASSLATGGNTEAF; size: NA; length: 13; D: NA; V: TRBV5-4
CDR3: ASSLAGDSYEQY; size: NA; length: 12; D: TRBD2; V: TRBV19
CDR3: ASSMQGGKLF; size: NA; length: 10; D: NA; V: TRBV19
CDR3: ASSLVNQPQH; size: NA; length: 10; D: NA; V: TRBV7-8
CDR3: ASSQASGNQPQH; size: NA; length: 12; D: NA; V: TRBV3-1/TRBV3-2
CDR3: ASSMSVAKNIQY; size: NA; length: 12; D: NA; V: TRBV19
CDR3: SATAGVANYGYT; size: NA; length: 12; D: NA; V: TRBV29-1
CDR3: ASSQERRTSGLSSYNEQF; size: once; length: 18; D: TRBD2; V: TRBV14
CDR3: ASRTSAETQY; size: NA; length: 10; D: TRBD2; V: TRBV6-5
CDR3: AWSGSNQPQH; size: few; length: 10; D: NA; V: TRBV30
CDR3: ASSYATGISNQPQH; size: NA; length: 14; D: TRBD1; V: TRBV6-6
CDR3: ASRPSRQVNTEAF; size: NA; length: 13; D: NA; V: TRBV28
CDR3: ASSFGGAITGELF; size: NA; length: 13; D: TRBD2; V: TRBV5-4
CDR3: ASSHPGQGASRYGYT; size: NA; length: 15; D: TRBD1; V: TRBV4-3
CDR3: SASPGTGDLTYGYT; size: NA; length: 14; D: TRBD1; V: TRBV20-1
CDR3: ASSSSSDRPNTEAF; size: NA; length: 14; D: TRBD1; V: TRBV6-2/TRBV6-3
CDR3: ASRRRENTEAF; size: NA; length: 11; D: NA; V: TRBV6-5
CDR3: ASSPGQPQY; size: NA; length: 9; D: NA; V: TRBV6-5
CDR3: ASSMMTGETQY; size: NA; length: 11; D: NA; V: TRBV7-2
CDR3: ASSLEAGEGYT; size: NA; length: 11; D: NA; V: TRBV5-6
CDR3: ASSESQGARASPLH; size: once; length: 14; D: NA; V: TRBV9
CDR3: ASSLVRVLGGVADTQY; size: NA; length: 16; D: TRBD2; V: TRBV11-2
CDR3: ASSLSYGLAGVGDTQY; size: NA; length: 16; D: TRBD2; V: TRBV13
CDR3: ASSLAGRDEGWNSPLH; size: NA; length: 16; D: NA; V: TRBV5-1
CDR3: ASNEAGGLDNEQF; size: NA; length: 13; D: TRBD2; V: TRBV27
CDR3: ASSLGLAGIQETQY; size: NA; length: 14; D: TRBD2; V: TRBV5-1
CDR3: ASMRQVNQPQH; size: NA; length: 11; D: NA; V: TRBV12-3/TRBV12-4
CDR3: ASSLRDRGEQY; size: NA; length: 11; D: TRBD1; V: TRBV5-1
CDR3: ASSDTELGYT; size: NA; length: 10; D: NA; V: TRBV2
CDR3: ASSFTTADTQY; size: NA; length: 11; D: NA; V: TRBV5-5